This T cell receptor beta chain emerged from a study of blood T cell repertoires in COVID-19. This CDR3 is built from 14 residues. Per the germline V gene, CDR1 is SGHRS and CDR2 is YFSETQ. V was pared by 4 bases and J by 7 bases, with 5 bases of the junction left unmatched. Source study methods: The authors estimated nucleated cell counts from reference gene primer amplification. Assay: immunoSEQ multiplex PCR; the TCRdb copy retains only in-frame clones and omits some. D and trimming were read from the DNA, whereas the V and J calls and clone size are those reported in that table. The sample records over 400,000 clones, approximately 86% being singletons.

The material sequenced was PBMCs or T cells enriched from blood (not recorded which). This clonotype was obtained from a woman aged 55 to 70 who had recovered from COVID-19. The J gene is TRBJ2-2, the V gene TRBV5-1; TRBD1 matches 9 bases. Written as DNA, the CDR3 is TGCGCCAGCAGCCAGGGACAGGGAGTCGGGGAGCTGTTTTTT. Translated, it gives CASSQGQGVGELFF.